Following are 17 T cell receptor beta chains from one sample sequenced in a study of blood T cell repertoires in COVID-19 (dated by TCRdb to 2018 to 2021). The library was produced with the immunoSEQ multiplex PCR assay. Imported from immuneACCESS, the table was reduced by TCRdb to in-frame sequences with V and J called. These copies leave out some clones; in studies compared against another copy, an unresolved V gene accounts for under half, and the cause of the remainder is not known. The sample table shows some 140,000 clones, and roughly 90% are seen once. About 2.1% of the sample lies in the top ten. The sequenced material came from peripheral blood. The receptors originated from an older man with active COVID-19.

J is TRBJ2-1 and V is TRBV11-2, with 8 bases identical to TRBD2. This CDR3 has 15 amino acids. The germline V gene has CDR1 SGHAT and CDR2 FQNNGV. Trimming at V came to 2 bases and at J to 4 bases, leaving 4 bases not matched to a gene. The CDR3 DNA sequence: TGTGCCAGCAGCTTAATCCCGGGAGGGTACAATGAGCAGTTCTTC. Encoded protein: CASSLIPGGYNEQFF.

The chain joins TRBV19 to TRBJ2-1; 10 nucleotides match TRBD1. Germline V lookup: CDR1 LNHDA, CDR2 SQIVND (reference sequence). There are 15 residues in the CDR3. Trimming cost V 4 bases and J 8 bases; bases outside gene matches: 8. In nucleotides, the CDR3 is TGTGCCAGTAGTAGGGGACAGGGGCTTAGGGATGAGCAGTTCTTC. This translates into CASSRGQGLRDEQFF. The complete variable domain, with remaining parts taken from reference TRBV19 and TRBJ2-1, reads DGGITQSPKYLFRKEGQNVTLSCEQNLNHDAMYWYRQDPGQGLRLIYYSQIVNDFQKGDIAEGYSVSREKKESFPLTVTSAQKNPTAFYLCASSRGQGLRDEQFFGPGTRLTVL.

This clone was seen only a few times. The CDR3, as DNA: TGTGCCAGCAGTTACTCGATAGTCGGTCTCGAGCAGTACTTC. Translation: CASSYSIVGLEQYF. V and J are TRBV6-2 or TRBV6-3 and TRBJ2-7; D is uncertain. Germline CDR1 reads MNHEY; CDR2 reads SVGEGT. There are 14 residues in the CDR3. The germline V and J ends were trimmed by 0 bases and 6 bases, with 12 bases remaining between them.

CDR3 DNA sequence: TGCGCCAGCAGCTTTAGGCCTAGCGGAAGCACAGATACGCAGTATTTT. It yields the protein CASSFRPSGSTDTQYF. The J gene is TRBJ2-3, the V gene TRBV5-1; TRBD2 matches 7 bases. The V gene end was trimmed by 2 bases and the J gene end by 0 bases; junction bases not matched to a gene: 6. Germline loops: CDR1 SGHRS, CDR2 YFSETQ. The CDR3 totals 16 residues.

The rearrangement uses TRBV11-3 and TRBJ2-2; D gene uncertain. The CDR3 is 16 amino acids. CDR1 and CDR2 from the germline V gene are SGHNT and YENEEA. V was clipped by 4 bases and J by 4 bases, with 16 bases between them. The CDR3 loop reads CASSSLGPTGTGELFF. The DNA for the CDR3 is TGTGCCAGCAGCTCCCTGGGCCCGACCGGCACCGGGGAGCTGTTTTTT.

J is TRBJ2-1 and V is TRBV9; 10 bases agree with TRBD1. The germline V gene has CDR1 SGDLS and CDR2 YYNGEE. There are 14 residues in the CDR3. Trimming took 4 bases from V and 8 from J; bases not matched to a gene: 6. The CDR3 here is CASSTGTGDHEQFF. Here the CDR3 DNA reads TGTGCCAGCAGCACTGGGACAGGGGATCATGAGCAGTTCTTC.

This clone showed up just a few times. The J gene is TRBJ1-5, the V gene TRBV18; TRBD1 agrees at 10 bases. The germline CDR1 and CDR2 sequences are KGHSH and LQKENI. The CDR3 contains 15 residues. With V trimmed by 3 bases and J by 4 bases, 3 bases remained unmatched. The chain's CDR3 is CASSPRQGANQPQHF. DNA for the CDR3: TGTGCCAGCTCACCGAGACAGGGGGCTAATCAGCCCCAGCATTTT.

The rearrangement joins TRBV20-1 to TRBJ2-1; maybe TRBD2 (6 bases). This CDR3 region has 15 residues. In germline, CDR1 is DFQATT, CDR2 SNEGSKA (reference sequence). With 3 bases removed from V and 9 bases from J, the gap between germline ends came to 21 bases. The CDR3 DNA is TGCAGTGCTAGTAACGGGGCAGCCAGGAGGGGTGAGCAGTTCTTC. It yields the protein CSASNGAARRGEQFF.

This clone was picked up one time. This chain uses TRBV20-1 with TRBJ2-7; D is uncertain. The CDR3 consists of 10 residues. Trimming cost V 5 bases and J 12 bases, with 14 bases left between them. Germline CDR1 DFQATT, CDR2 SNEGSKA (reference sequence). The CDR3 reads CSARSGSWYF. In DNA, the CDR3 is TGCAGTGCTCGGTCCGGGTCCTGGTACTTC.

This clone was detected once. This chain uses TRBV11-2 with TRBJ1-6; D uncertain. Germline CDR1 reads SGHAT; CDR2 reads FQNNGV. Trimming removed 2 bases from V and 10 bases from J, with 18 bases in between. This CDR3 comprises 16 residues. The CDR3 DNA is TGTGCCAGCAGCTTAATAACCCAAGGGCGGGAGTCACCCCTCCACTTT. Protein sequence: CASSLITQGRESPLHF.

The chain links TRBV2 to TRBJ2-2, with TRBD2 matching over 9 bases. CDR1 SNHLY and CDR2 FYNNEI come from the germline V gene. This CDR3 contains 15 residues. Losses at the gene ends were 6 bases for V and 4 bases for J; bases not matched to a gene: 6. The CDR3 here is CASRIAGVVTGELFF. DNA of the CDR3: TGTGCCAGCAGGATAGCGGGAGTAGTCACCGGGGAGCTGTTTTTT.

The rearrangement links TRBV5-1 to TRBJ2-7; 8 bases map to TRBD2. Germline CDR1 reads SGHRS; CDR2 reads YFSETQ. The V segment lost 2 bases and the J segment 4 bases; nucleotides outside the gene matches: 8. This CDR3 has 15 amino acids. The CDR3 DNA is TGCGCCAGCAGCTTAACTAGCGGTTTCCGGTACGAGCAGTACTTC. Protein sequence: CASSLTSGFRYEQYF.

The J gene is TRBJ1-6, the V gene TRBV13; perhaps TRBD1 as D (6 bases). The V gene's germline CDR1 is PRHDT and CDR2 FYEKMQ (reference sequence). Trimming stripped 6 bases from V and 5 bases from J, with 14 bases between. The CDR3 has 15 amino acids. The CDR3 loop reads CASRFGTTNNSPLHF. The CDR3 nucleotides read TGTGCCAGCAGATTCGGGACAACCAATAATTCACCCCTCCACTTT.

The CDR3 DNA sequence: TGTGCCAGCAGCCTTACAACGAACTCTGGAAACACCATATATTTT. Protein product: CASSLTTNSGNTIYF. The chain links TRBV5-5 to TRBJ1-3; D uncertain. The V gene's germline CDR1 is SGHKS and CDR2 YYEKEE (reference sequence). V was pared by 4 bases and J by 0 bases, with 11 bases between. The CDR3 runs 15 residues.

The rearrangement links TRBV5-1 to TRBJ2-1, with a tentative D call TRBD2 (6 bases). Germline CDR1 and CDR2: SGHRS and YFSETQ. The V and J ends lost 3 bases and 5 bases respectively, with 9 bases between them. The CDR3 has 13 residues. The CDR3 region is CASSSGVDNEQFF. The CDR3 nucleotides read TGCGCCAGCAGCTCGGGAGTGGACAATGAGCAGTTCTTC.

The rearrangement uses TRBV28 and TRBJ2-7; TRBD1 matches 8 bases. Germline loops: CDR1 MDHEN, CDR2 SYDVKM. Trimming cost V 3 bases and J 1 base; bases outside gene matches: 2. This CDR3 spans 14 amino acids. This CDR3 reads CASSFGTGSYEQYF. CDR3 bases: TGTGCCAGCAGTTTCGGGACAGGTTCCTACGAGCAGTACTTC.

This clone was seen only once. The J gene is TRBJ1-4, the V gene TRBV5-1; 8 bases agree with TRBD1. This CDR3 has 14 amino acids. From germline, CDR1 is SGHRS and CDR2 YFSETQ. V gave up 2 bases and J gave up 6 bases; unmatched junction bases: 3. This chain's CDR3 is CASSFDRGYEKLFF. The CDR3, as DNA: TGCGCCAGCAGCTTCGACAGGGGTTATGAAAAACTGTTTTTT.